This TCR beta chain was captured by sequencing in a study of cytomegalovirus exposure and HLA in healthy donors. Study-wide findings and caveats: Later analysis identified about 18,000 TCR beta sequences associated with HLA alleles, using a false discovery rate threshold of 0.05. By HLA locus, TCR association rates varied in a later analysis, with DRB1 showing the most and HLA-C the fewest. Both high specificity and high sensitivity reportedly marked the classifier's diagnosis of cytomegalovirus status.

Per the germline V gene, CDR1 is SGHNT and CDR2 is YYREEE (reference sequence). This CDR3 has 15 amino acids. Between the trimmed V and J ends, which lost 0 bases and 7 bases, there was a span of 17 bases. The PCR had 60 Vbeta and 13 Jbeta primers. The data were produced by immunoSEQ multiplex PCR, yet TCRdb's version contains in-frame clones alone and is incomplete. Its table records some 180,000 clones. Of note for this clone: What it binds is not known.

Healthy bone marrow donors supplied every sample. The V gene is TRBV5-4, the J gene TRBJ2-7; D possibly corresponds to TRBD2 (6 bases). Sequencing was done on a sample of PBMCs. This clonotype originated in a man aged 30-40 years in good health and CMV-seronegative. The chain's CDR3 is CASSLARTAAGEQYF. The CDR3 nucleotides read TGTGCCAGCAGCTTGGCTAGAACCGCGGCGGGGGAGCAGTACTTC.